This T cell receptor (beta chain) was identified in a study of T cells in Graves' hyperthyroidism and ophthalmopathy. Researchers took RNA transcripts and amplified the TCR beta CDR3 regions from them. HTBI primers were the set used in a first-round RT-PCR of the TCR CDR3. TCRdb re-analysed the multiplex PCR reads in MiXCR, keeping a single row per CDR3 protein. The sample carries around 570,000 distinct CDR3 sequences, 15% to 20% recorded once. Germline lookup yields CDR1 ENHRY and CDR2 SYGVKD. This CDR3 region has 14 residues. V shed 5 bases and J 3 bases; nucleotides not matched to a gene: 2. The sequenced material came from blood. The TCR originated in a man aged 40-49 years with Graves' ophthalmopathy. This chain uses TRBV10-3 with TRBJ2-5, with 11 bases fitting TRBD2. CDR3 residues: CAISKGLAEETQYF. The DNA of the CDR3 is TGTGCCATCAGTAAGGGACTAGCGGAAGAGACCCAGTACTTC.